A single sample is the source of the 12 T cell receptor beta chains below, sequenced in a study of CD8+CD57+ T cells in acquired aplastic anemia. Using genomic DNA as the template, TCR beta VDJ and CDR3 profiling was carried out. TCRdb ran MiXCR on the reads and lists one entry per CDR3 protein. The data hold 150,000 to 200,000 distinct CDR3 sequences, with 45% to 55% observed a single time. It was patients with CD8+CD57+ cell expansion by flow cytometry who were chosen for sequencing. The specimen sequenced was sorted CD4+, CD8+, or CD8+CD57+ T cells (not recorded which) from PBMCs. The receptors originated from a human donor with aplastic anemia.

V is TRBV30 and J is TRBJ2-7; 14 bases agree with TRBD2. Germline lookup yields CDR1 GTSNPN and CDR2 SVGIG (reference sequence). The V gene end was trimmed by 1 base and the J gene end by 5 bases; junction bases not matched to a gene: 4. There are 15 residues in the CDR3. This CDR3 is CAWSGTSGRINEQYF. The CDR3 DNA reads as TGTGCCTGGAGTGGGACTAGCGGGAGGATCAACGAGCAGTACTTC. Looking up the rest from reference TRBV30 and TRBJ2-7 gives the full variable domain: SQTIHQWPATLVQPVGSPLSLECTVEGTSNPNLYWYRQAAGRGLQLLFYSVGIGQISSEVPQNLSASRPQDRQFILSSKKLLLSDSGFYLCAWSGTSGRINEQYFGPGTRLTVT.

This clonotype was seen many times. V usage is TRBV2 and J usage is TRBJ1-2; weak D call: TRBD1 (5 bases). V gave up 8 bases and J gave up 8 bases, with 27 bases separating them. Germline V gene data show CDR1 as SNHLY and CDR2 as FYNNEI. The CDR3 consists of 16 residues. The CDR3 here is CASRKPPREEGEGYTF. The CDR3 bases are TGTGCCAGCCGTAAACCGCCACGAGAAGAAGGGGAAGGCTACACCTTC.

This rearrangement joins TRBV15 to TRBJ2-7; D could derive from TRBD1 or TRBD2 (5 bases each). V was shortened by 3 bases and J by 2 bases, with 8 bases between the two germline ends. Germline V lookup: CDR1 LNHNV, CDR2 YYDKDF (reference sequence). The CDR3 has 13 amino acids. CDR3 in amino acids: CATSSGAPYEQYF. The DNA for the CDR3 is TGTGCCACCAGCAGCGGGGCTCCCTACGAGCAGTACTTC.

This clonotype was picked up many times. The V and J genes are TRBV10-3 and TRBJ1-1, with D perhaps matching TRBD1 (6 bases). The CDR3 totals 16 residues. Trimming removed 0 bases at V and 1 base at J, with 12 bases between. The germline V gene has CDR1 ENHRY and CDR2 SYGVKD. In nucleotides, the CDR3 is TGTGCCATCAGTGAGTCTCCGTCGACAGGGAACACTGAAGCTTTCTTT. The encoded protein is CAISESPSTGNTEAFF.

This sequence joins TRBV11-3 and TRBJ2-2, with TRBD1 matching 9 bases. V gave up 5 bases and J gave up 1 base; unmatched junction bases: 2. The germline gives CDR1 SGHNT, CDR2 YENEEA. The CDR3 totals 15 residues. In nucleotides, the CDR3 is TGTGCCAGCAGCAAGGGACAGGGGAACACCGGGGAGCTGTTTTTT. Its protein product is CASSKGQGNTGELFF.

The V call is TRBV24-1, the J call TRBJ2-1, with D unresolved. CDR3 length: 13 amino acids. CDR1 KGHDR and CDR2 SFDVKD come from the germline V gene. V lost 2 bases, J lost 3 bases, and 4 bases lay in between. The CDR3 is CATSDSDYNEQFF. The CDR3 DNA reads TGTGCCACCAGTGATTCTGACTACAATGAGCAGTTCTTC.

The rearrangement uses TRBV4-1 and TRBJ2-2; tentatively, D is TRBD2 (6 bases). The ends were cut back, 6 bases at V and 7 bases at J, with 27 bases in the middle. Germline lookup yields CDR1 MGHRA and CDR2 YSYEKL. The CDR3 sequence is 18 residues long. CDR3 nucleotide sequence: TGCGCCAGCAGTCCACACGGGGTCTTCTCTTACGGGAGCGGGGAGCTGTTTTTT. It encodes CASSPHGVFSYGSGELFF.

The chain carries TRBV24-1 and TRBJ1-5; no reliable D call. There are 13 residues in the CDR3. CDR1 KGHDR and CDR2 SFDVKD come from the germline V gene. V was cut by 5 bases and J by 1 base, with 5 bases left in between. Here the CDR3 reads CATSVGSNQPQHF. CDR3 nucleotides: TGTGCCACCAGTGTCGGCAGCAATCAGCCCCAGCATTTT.

Many counts were recorded for this clonotype. This chain joins TRBV12-3 or TRBV12-4 and TRBJ1-1, with D possibly matching TRBD1 (5 bases). This CDR3 contains 14 residues. Trimming cost V 3 bases and J 1 base, with 9 bases left between them. CDR3 residues: CASSFGGGNTEAFF. The DNA for the CDR3 is TGTGCCAGCAGTTTTGGGGGTGGGAACACTGAAGCTTTCTTT.

This clonotype was seen at least ten times. The chain is built from TRBV9 and TRBJ1-2, with D maybe TRBD1 (5 bases). This CDR3 contains 15 residues. V was cut by 2 bases and J by 4 bases, with 15 bases left in between. Germline V gene data show CDR1 as SGDLS and CDR2 as YYNGEE. The DNA for the CDR3 is TGTGCCAGCAGCGTTAGCAACTCAGGGTCCTATGGCTACACCTTC. This sequence encodes CASSVSNSGSYGYTF.

The chain combines TRBV27 with TRBJ2-7; D is uncertain. Germline assignment: CDR1 MNHEY and CDR2 SMNVEV (reference sequence). The CDR3 runs 12 residues. Trimming took 6 bases from V and 0 from J, leaving 6 bases between them. The CDR3 nucleotides read TGTGCCAGCAGCGGCACCTCCTACGAGCAGTACTTC. This translates into CASSGTSYEQYF.

J is TRBJ2-7 and V is TRBV7-3; D is possibly TRBD1 or TRBD2 (5 bases each). Trimming pared 5 bases from V and 3 bases from J, leaving 17 bases between. CDR1 is SGHTA and CDR2 is FQGTGA in the germline V gene. This CDR3 region has 15 residues. The CDR3 nucleotides are TGTGCCAGCAGCCCGAACGGGGTTGGGGGCTACGAGCAGTACTTC. It codes for CASSPNGVGGYEQYF.